The 15 T cell receptor beta chains reported below all come from one sample, sequenced in a study of PD-L1 blockade in urothelial cancer. Stated time point: pretreatment peripheral blood. TCRdb's copy holds only in-frame clones and misses some; the assay was immunoSEQ multiplex PCR. The top ten clones hold just under 15% of a sample with approximately 67,000 clones, around 88% of them seen once. The input for sequencing was PBMCs, taken around atezolizumab (anti-PD-L1) treatment. Receptors were obtained from a man aged 60 to 69 with urothelial cancer.

This rearrangement joins TRBV19 to TRBJ2-2; D not certain. The V gene's germline CDR1 is LNHDA and CDR2 SQIVND (reference sequence). The V end lost 4 bases, the J end lost 4 bases, and 16 bases lay between the germline ends. The CDR3 sequence is 16 residues long. CDR3 nucleotide sequence: TGTGCCAGTAGTAGCCCCCCCGCGGCCCGCACCGGGGAGCTGTTTTTT. Its protein product is CASSSPPAARTGELFF.

The rearrangement joins TRBV29-1 to TRBJ2-7; no clear D. Germline CDR1 SQVTM, CDR2 ANQGSEA. Trimming took off 0 bases at V and 1 base at J, with 16 bases between the two ends. The length of the CDR3 is 16 residues. CDR3 protein: CSVEDYEGAPSYEQYF. The CDR3 region has the DNA TGCAGCGTTGAAGATTACGAAGGAGCCCCGTCCTACGAGCAGTACTTC.

The V call is TRBV15, the J call TRBJ2-5; 8 positions agree with TRBD2. The CDR3 has 16 residues. Losses at the gene ends were 1 base for V and 1 base for J; bases not matched to a gene: 5. The germline gives CDR1 LNHNV, CDR2 YYDKDF (reference sequence). The CDR3 reads CATSRVGGASQETQYF. The CDR3 DNA reads as TGTGCCACCAGCAGAGTCGGGGGGGCCTCCCAAGAGACCCAGTACTTC. Full variable domain (missing parts from reference TRBV15 and TRBJ2-5): DAMVIQNPRYQVTQFGKPVTLSCSQTLNHNVMYWYQQKSSQAPKLLFHYYDKDFNNEADTPDNFQSRRPNTSFCFLDIRSPGLGDTAMYLCATSRVGGASQETQYFGPGTRLLVL.

The genes are TRBV6-5 and TRBJ1-6; the match to TRBD1 covers 7 bases. This CDR3 has 15 residues. V was clipped by 0 bases and J by 7 bases; unmatched bases: 3. From germline, CDR1 is MNHEY and CDR2 SVGAGI. CDR3: CASSYSGQDNSPLHF. In nucleotides, the CDR3 is TGTGCCAGCAGTTACTCTGGACAGGACAATTCACCCCTCCACTTT.

CDR3 DNA sequence: TGTGCCAGCTCGGACACTCGGCTTTCCTACGAGCAGTACTTC. It specifies CASSDTRLSYEQYF. The chain has TRBV27 and TRBJ2-7; tentatively, D is TRBD1 (5 bases). The CDR3 is 14 amino acids. The germline V gene encodes CDR1 MNHEY and CDR2 SMNVEV (reference sequence). Trimming shortened V by 8 bases and J by 1 base, and 15 bases separated the two germline ends.

The genes are TRBV2 and TRBJ1-2; 8 nucleotides align to TRBD1. After removal of 5 bases from V and 5 bases from J, the junction contained 7 bases not matched to a gene. This CDR3 is 14 amino acids long. CDR1 and CDR2 from the germline V gene are SNHLY and FYNNEI. CDR3 sequence (DNA): TGTGCCAGCAGTCAGACAGGGGTAATTTATGGCTACACCTTC. This encodes CASSQTGVIYGYTF.

The chain couples TRBV28 to TRBJ1-3; D gene uncertain. Trimming pared 6 bases from V and 4 bases from J, leaving 13 bases between. The CDR3 has 14 amino acids. CDR1 is MDHEN, CDR2 SYDVKM, per germline. DNA for the CDR3: TGTGCCAGCAGCTACGGAGGCCTCGGAAACACCATATATTTT. Its translation is CASSYGGLGNTIYF.

This chain joins TRBV7-9 and TRBJ2-2; no reliable D call. The CDR3 has 13 residues. Germline loops: CDR1 SEHNR, CDR2 FQNEAQ (reference sequence). The ends were cut back, 3 bases at V and 2 bases at J, with 4 bases in the middle. The chain's CDR3 is CASSLLNTGELFF. CDR3 sequence (DNA): TGTGCCAGCAGCTTGCTAAACACCGGGGAGCTGTTTTTT.

The genes are TRBV14 and TRBJ2-7; D uncertain. CDR1 is SGHDN, CDR2 FVKESK, per germline. The CDR3 runs 12 residues. The V and J ends lost 1 base and 1 base respectively, with 2 bases between them. CDR3: CASSQASYEQYF. In nucleotides, the CDR3 is TGTGCCAGCAGCCAAGCATCCTACGAGCAGTACTTC.

The chain uses TRBV25-1 and TRBJ2-7, with 7 bases that match TRBD1. There are 14 residues in the CDR3. In germline, CDR1 is MGHDK, CDR2 SYGVNS. With 3 bases clipped from V and 6 bases from J, the junction kept 8 bases outside the gene matches. The chain's CDR3 is CASSDYTGAGEQYF. CDR3 DNA: TGTGCCAGCAGTGACTATACAGGGGCTGGCGAGCAGTACTTC.

The chain combines TRBV5-1 with TRBJ2-1, with 8 bases matching TRBD2. The CDR3 sequence is 15 residues long. In germline, CDR1 is SGHRS, CDR2 YFSETQ. The trim removed 4 bases at V and 2 bases at J, leaving 5 bases unmatched. The CDR3: CASSPTGGPYNEQFF. For the CDR3, the DNA is TGCGCCAGCAGCCCCACGGGGGGGCCCTACAATGAGCAGTTCTTC.

The gene calls are TRBV18 and TRBJ1-3, with D possibly matching TRBD1 (6 bases). In germline, CDR1 is KGHSH, CDR2 LQKENI. The CDR3 extends over 17 amino acids. V was clipped by 3 bases and J by 5 bases, with 20 bases between them. CDR3 in DNA: TGTGCCAGCTCACCCGGGTCCAGGACAGAGGAAAGAAACACCATATATTTT. It is translated as CASSPGSRTEERNTIYF.

The gene calls are TRBV7-8 and TRBJ2-6; D unclear. CDR1 and CDR2 (germline): SGHVS, FQNEAQ. CDR3 size: 19 residues. V dropped 1 base and J dropped 0 bases, with 16 bases sitting between them. CDR3: CASSLVGGLSSSGANVLTF. In nucleotides, the CDR3 is TGTGCCAGCAGCTTAGTCGGCGGCCTAAGCAGCTCTGGGGCCAACGTCCTGACTTTC.

The chain recombines TRBV11-2 with TRBJ2-7; 8 nucleotides align to TRBD1. CDR3 size: 14 residues. The trim removed 5 bases at V and 5 bases at J, leaving 8 bases unmatched. Germline values: CDR1 SGHAT, CDR2 FQNNGV. CDR3 region: CASSARQGKNEQYF. The CDR3, as DNA: TGTGCCAGCAGCGCCCGACAGGGGAAGAACGAGCAGTACTTC.

The rearrangement links TRBV7-8 to TRBJ2-3, with D possibly matching TRBD2 (6 bases). V was trimmed by 1 base and J by 3 bases, leaving 11 bases between them. Germline values: CDR1 SGHVS, CDR2 FQNEAQ. This CDR3 is 15 amino acids long. In nucleotides, the CDR3 is TGTGCCAGCAGCTTAGTCGGAGGGGTAACAGATACGCAGTATTTT. This codes for CASSLVGGVTDTQYF.